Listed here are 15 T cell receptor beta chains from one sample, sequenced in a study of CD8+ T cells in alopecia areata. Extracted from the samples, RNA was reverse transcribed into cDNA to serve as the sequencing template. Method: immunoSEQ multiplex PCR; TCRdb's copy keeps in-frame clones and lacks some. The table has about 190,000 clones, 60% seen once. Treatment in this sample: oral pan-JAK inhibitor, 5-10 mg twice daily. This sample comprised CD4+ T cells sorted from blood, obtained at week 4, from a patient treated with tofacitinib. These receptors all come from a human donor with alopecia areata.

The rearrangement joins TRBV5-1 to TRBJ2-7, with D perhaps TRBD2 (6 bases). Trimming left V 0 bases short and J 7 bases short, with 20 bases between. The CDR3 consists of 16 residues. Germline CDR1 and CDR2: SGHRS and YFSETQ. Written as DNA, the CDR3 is TGCGCCAGCAGCTTGGAGGCGGGGATACGTTCGGGGGAGCAGTACTTC. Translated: CASSLEAGIRSGEQYF. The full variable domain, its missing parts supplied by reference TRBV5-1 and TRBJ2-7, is KAGVTQTPRYLIKTRGQQVTLSCSPISGHRSVSWYQQTPGQGLQFLFEYFSETQRNKGNFPGRFSGRQFSNSRSEMNVSTLELGDSALYLCASSLEAGIRSGEQYFGPGTRLTVT.

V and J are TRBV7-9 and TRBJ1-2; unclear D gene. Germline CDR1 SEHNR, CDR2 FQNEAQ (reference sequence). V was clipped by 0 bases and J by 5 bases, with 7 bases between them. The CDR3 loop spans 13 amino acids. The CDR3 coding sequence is TGTGCCAGCAGCTTAGCGCAGACGTATGGCTACACCTTC. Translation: CASSLAQTYGYTF.

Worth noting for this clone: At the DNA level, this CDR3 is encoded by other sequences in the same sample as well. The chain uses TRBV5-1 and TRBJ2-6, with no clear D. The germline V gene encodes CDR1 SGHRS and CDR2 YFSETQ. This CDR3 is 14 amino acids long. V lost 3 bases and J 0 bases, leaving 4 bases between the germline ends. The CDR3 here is CASSSISGANVLTF. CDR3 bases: TGCGCCAGCAGCTCGATCTCTGGGGCCAACGTCCTGACTTTC.

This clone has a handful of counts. CDR3 loop: CSVWSALEQYF. The CDR3 DNA reads TGCAGCGTTTGGTCCGCCCTCGAGCAGTACTTC. The chain links TRBV29-1 to TRBJ2-7; D is unresolved. This CDR3 has 11 residues. CDR1 is SQVTM and CDR2 is ANQGSEA in the germline V gene. Trimming removed 5 bases from V and 6 bases from J, with 11 bases in between.

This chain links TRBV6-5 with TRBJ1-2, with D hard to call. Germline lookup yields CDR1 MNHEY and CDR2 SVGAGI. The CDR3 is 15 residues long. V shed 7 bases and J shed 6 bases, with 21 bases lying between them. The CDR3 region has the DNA TGTGCCAGCACCTATACCCCGGGTCGCACCGATGGCTACACCTTC. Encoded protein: CASTYTPGRTDGYTF.

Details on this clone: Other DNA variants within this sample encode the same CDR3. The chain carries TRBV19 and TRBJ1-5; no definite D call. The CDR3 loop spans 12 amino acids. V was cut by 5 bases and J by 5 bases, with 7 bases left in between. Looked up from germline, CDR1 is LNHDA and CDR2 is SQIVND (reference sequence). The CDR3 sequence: CASSGRDQPQHF. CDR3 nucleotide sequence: TGTGCCAGTAGTGGGAGGGATCAGCCCCAGCATTTT.

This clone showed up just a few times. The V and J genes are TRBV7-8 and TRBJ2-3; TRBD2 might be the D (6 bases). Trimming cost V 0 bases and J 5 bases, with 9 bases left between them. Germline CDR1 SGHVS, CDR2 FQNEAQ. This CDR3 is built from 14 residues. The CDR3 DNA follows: TGTGCCAGCAGCTTAGCGCTCGGGGGAGATACGCAGTATTTT. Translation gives CASSLALGGDTQYF.

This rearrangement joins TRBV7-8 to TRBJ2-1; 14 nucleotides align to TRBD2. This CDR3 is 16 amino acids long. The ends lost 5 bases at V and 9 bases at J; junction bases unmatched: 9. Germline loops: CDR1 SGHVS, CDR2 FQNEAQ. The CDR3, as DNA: TGTGCCAGCAGCCTAAGACTAGCGGGAGGGCCGCGTGAGCAGTTCTTC. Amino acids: CASSLRLAGGPREQFF.

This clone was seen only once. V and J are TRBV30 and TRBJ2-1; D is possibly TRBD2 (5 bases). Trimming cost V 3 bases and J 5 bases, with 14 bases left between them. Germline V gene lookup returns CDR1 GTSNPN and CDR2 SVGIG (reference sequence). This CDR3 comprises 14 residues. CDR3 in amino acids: CAWSDLTGDNEQFF. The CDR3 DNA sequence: TGTGCCTGGAGCGATTTAACCGGGGACAATGAGCAGTTCTTC.

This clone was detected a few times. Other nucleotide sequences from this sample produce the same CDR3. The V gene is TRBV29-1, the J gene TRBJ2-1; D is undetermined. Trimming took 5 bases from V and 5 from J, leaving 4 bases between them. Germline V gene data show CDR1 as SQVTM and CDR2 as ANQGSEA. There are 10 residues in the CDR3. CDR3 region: CSVSHNEQFF. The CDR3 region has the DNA TGCAGCGTTAGTCACAATGAGCAGTTCTTC.

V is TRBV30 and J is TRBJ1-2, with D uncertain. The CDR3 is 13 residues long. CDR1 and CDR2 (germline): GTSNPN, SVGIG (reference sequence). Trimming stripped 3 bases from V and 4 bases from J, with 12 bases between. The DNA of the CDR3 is TGTGCCTGGAGCCCGGGCCTCATCTATGGCTACACCTTC. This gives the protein CAWSPGLIYGYTF. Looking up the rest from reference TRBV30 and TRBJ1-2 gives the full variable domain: SQTIHQWPATLVQPVGSPLSLECTVEGTSNPNLYWYRQAAGRGLQLLFYSVGIGQISSEVPQNLSASRPQDRQFILSSKKLLLSDSGFYLCAWSPGLIYGYTFGSGTRLTVV.

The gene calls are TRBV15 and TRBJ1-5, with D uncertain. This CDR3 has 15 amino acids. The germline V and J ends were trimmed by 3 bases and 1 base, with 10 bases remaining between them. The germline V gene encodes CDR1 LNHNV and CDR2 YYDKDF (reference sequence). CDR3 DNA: TGTGCCACCAGCAGCGAAATTATCAGCAATCAGCCCCAGCATTTT. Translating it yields CATSSEIISNQPQHF.

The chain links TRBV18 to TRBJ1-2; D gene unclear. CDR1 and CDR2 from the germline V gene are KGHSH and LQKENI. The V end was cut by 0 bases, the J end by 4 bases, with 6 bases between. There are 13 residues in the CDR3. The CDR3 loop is CASSPPGRYGYTF. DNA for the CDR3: TGTGCCAGCTCACCACCGGGCCGCTATGGCTACACCTTC.

The CDR3, as DNA: TGCAGCGTCCGACTAGCTACCTACGAGCAGTACTTC. Protein: CSVRLATYEQYF. This chain joins TRBV29-1 and TRBJ2-7; 7 bases are a match to TRBD2. Germline lookup yields CDR1 SQVTM and CDR2 ANQGSEA. Trimming at V came to 6 bases and at J to 2 bases, leaving 4 bases not matched to a gene. There are 12 residues in the CDR3.

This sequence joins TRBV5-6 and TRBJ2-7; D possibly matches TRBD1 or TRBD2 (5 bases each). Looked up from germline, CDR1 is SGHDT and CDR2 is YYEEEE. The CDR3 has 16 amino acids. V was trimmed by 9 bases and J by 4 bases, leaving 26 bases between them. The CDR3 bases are TGTGCCACCCCGCCGGGACGGCTAAAGGAATCTTACGAGCAGTACTTC. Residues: CATPPGRLKESYEQYF.